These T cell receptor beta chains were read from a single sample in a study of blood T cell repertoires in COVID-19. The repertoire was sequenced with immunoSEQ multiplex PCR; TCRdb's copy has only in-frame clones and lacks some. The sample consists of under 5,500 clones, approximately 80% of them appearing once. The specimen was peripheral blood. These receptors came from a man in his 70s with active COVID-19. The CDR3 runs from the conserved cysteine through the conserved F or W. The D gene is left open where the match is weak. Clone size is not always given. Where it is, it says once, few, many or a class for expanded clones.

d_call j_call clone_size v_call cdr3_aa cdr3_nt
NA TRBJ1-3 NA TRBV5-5 CASSRGESGNTIYF TGTGCCAGCAGCCGGGGGGAGTCTGGAAACACCATATATTTT
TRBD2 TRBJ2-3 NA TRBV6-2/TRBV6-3 CASSYGVSGDTDTQYF TGTGCCAGCAGTTACGGGGTTAGCGGGGACACAGATACGCAGTATTTT
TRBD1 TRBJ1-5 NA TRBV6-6 CATSTGGGNQPQHF TGTGCCACCTCGACAGGGGGCGGCAATCAGCCCCAGCATTTT
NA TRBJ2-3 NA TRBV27 CASSLGGQVTDTQYF TGTGCCAGCAGTTTAGGTGGCCAGGTCACAGATACGCAGTATTTT
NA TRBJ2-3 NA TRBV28 CASRPRYQRTSTDTQYF TGTGCCAGCAGACCCCGATACCAGCGGACTAGCACAGATACGCAGTATTTT
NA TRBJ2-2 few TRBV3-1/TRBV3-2 CASSQHTGTGELFF TGTGCCAGCAGCCAACATACGGGAACCGGGGAGCTGTTTTTT
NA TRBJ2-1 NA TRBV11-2 CASSPRDEQFF TGTGCCAGCAGCCCGAGGGATGAGCAGTTCTTC
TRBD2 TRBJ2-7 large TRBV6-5 CASSYTSGGTYYEQYF TGTGCCAGCAGTTACACTAGCGGGGGGACCTACTACGAGCAGTACTTC
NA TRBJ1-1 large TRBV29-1 CSVDRFPEAFF TGCAGCGTTGACAGGTTCCCTGAAGCTTTCTTT
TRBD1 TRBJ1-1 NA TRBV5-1 CASSSTGWNTEAFF TGCGCCAGCAGCTCGACAGGGTGGAACACTGAAGCTTTCTTT
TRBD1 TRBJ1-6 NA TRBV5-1 CASSPQTGGGFDSPLHF TGCGCCAGCAGCCCACAGACAGGGGGAGGCTTCGATTCACCCCTCCACTTT
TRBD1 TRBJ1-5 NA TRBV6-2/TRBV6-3 CASSYNRGRNSNQPQHF TGTGCCAGCAGTTACAACAGGGGGCGGAATAGCAATCAGCCCCAGCATTTT
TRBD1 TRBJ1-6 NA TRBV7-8 CASSIRDRHNSPLHF TGTGCCAGCAGCATTCGGGACAGACATAATTCACCCCTCCACTTT
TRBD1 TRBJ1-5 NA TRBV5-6 CASSGSGTGVYQPQHF TGTGCCAGCAGCGGGTCCGGGACAGGGGTTTATCAGCCCCAGCATTTT